A single sample is the source of the 11 T cell receptor beta chains below, sequenced in a study of blood T cells in healthy people across ages. Sample-barcoded 5' priming and a J-beta primer mix drove a second PCR of about 6 to 12 cycles. MiXCR was run by TCRdb on the 5' RACE reads, yielding one entry per CDR3 protein. The data show 1.5 million to 2 million distinct CDR3 sequences, approximately 40% seen once. Sequencing input: blood. Receptors originate from a human donor in good health.

Only a few counts were recorded for this clonotype. The V call is TRBV12-5, the J call TRBJ2-2; maybe TRBD1 (6 bases). The CDR3 sequence is 13 residues long. Germline V gene sequence: CDR1 LGHNT, CDR2 FRNRAP. The V end lost 6 bases, the J end lost 6 bases, and 11 bases lay between the germline ends. CDR3 DNA: TGTGCTAGTGGAGCAGGGGTCCCCGGGGAGCTGTTTTTT. Translation: CASGAGVPGELFF.

The rearrangement links TRBV7-2 to TRBJ1-5, with D tentatively TRBD1 (6 bases). The CDR3 loop spans 15 amino acids. Trimming removed 3 bases from V and 5 bases from J, with 14 bases in between. CDR1 is SGHTA, CDR2 FQGNSA, per germline. DNA of the CDR3: TGTGCCAGCAGCTTGGATCCAGGGGAGGATCAGCCCCAGCATTTT. It specifies CASSLDPGEDQPQHF.

In this sample, this clonotype turned up a few times. The chain links TRBV27 to TRBJ1-2; 10 bases agree with TRBD1. After removal of 6 bases from V and 5 bases from J, the junction contained 6 bases not matched to a gene. The CDR3 runs 14 residues. Germline loops: CDR1 MNHEY, CDR2 SMNVEV (reference sequence). The CDR3 reads CASSGDRGGYGYTF. CDR3 coding DNA: TGTGCCAGCAGCGGGGACAGGGGAGGATATGGCTACACCTTC.

To note about this clonotype: A junction boundary mismatches the germline segment, possibly from a read error. The V call is TRBV5-1, the J call TRBJ1-5; tentatively, D is TRBD1 (5 bases). This CDR3 is 16 amino acids long. The germline V gene has CDR1 SGHRS and CDR2 YFSETQ. CDR3 amino acids: CTSSLGPADSNQPQHF. CDR3 sequence (DNA): TGCACCAGCAGCTTGGGGCCGGCGGATAGCAATCAGCCCCAGCATTTT.

This clonotype was counted many times. The chain combines TRBV15 with TRBJ1-5, with no clear D. Germline loops: CDR1 LNHNV, CDR2 YYDKDF (reference sequence). Trimming took off 3 bases at V and 4 bases at J, with 10 bases between the two ends. The CDR3 has 14 amino acids. The CDR3 spells CATSSHGQNQPQHF. Written as DNA, the CDR3 is TGTGCCACCAGCAGTCACGGTCAAAATCAGCCCCAGCATTTT. The entire variable domain, with the rest obtained from reference TRBV15 and TRBJ1-5, is as follows: DAMVIQNPRYQVTQFGKPVTLSCSQTLNHNVMYWYQQKSSQAPKLLFHYYDKDFNNEADTPDNFQSRRPNTSFCFLDIRSPGLGDTAMYLCATSSHGQNQPQHFGDGTRLSIL.

This clonotype was observed many times. The gene calls are TRBV7-2 and TRBJ2-4; 8 bases match TRBD1. V was clipped by 5 bases and J by 0 bases; unmatched bases: 15. CDR1 SGHTA and CDR2 FQGNSA come from the germline V gene. This CDR3 region has 19 residues. CDR3 sequence (DNA): TGTGCCAGCAGCCTCTACAGCCAGGGGGCGGACTTAGCCAAAAACATTCAGTACTTC. Protein product: CASSLYSQGADLAKNIQYF.

A few counts support this clonotype. This chain uses TRBV5-1 with TRBJ2-5; 7 bases are shared with TRBD1. Germline values: CDR1 SGHRS, CDR2 YFSETQ. Trimming at V came to 1 base and at J to 3 bases, leaving 6 bases not matched to a gene. The CDR3 is 15 amino acids. This CDR3 reads CASSLMGTAEETQYF. The CDR3, as DNA: TGCGCCAGCAGCTTGATGGGGACAGCTGAAGAGACCCAGTACTTC.

In this sample, this clonotype turned up a few times. The chain carries TRBV7-2 and TRBJ2-5, with D possibly being TRBD2 (5 bases). The CDR3 loop spans 14 amino acids. Trimming pared 5 bases from V and 3 bases from J, leaving 13 bases between. CDR1 and CDR2 (germline): SGHTA, FQGNSA. The CDR3 coding sequence is TGTGCCAGCAGCCACGGACTTCGTAAAGAGACCCAGTACTTC. It codes for CASSHGLRKETQYF. The full variable domain, completed using reference TRBV7-2 and TRBJ2-5, is GAGVSQSPSNKVTEKGKDVELRCDPISGHTALYWYRQSLGQGLEFLIYFQGNSAPDKSGLPSDRFSAERTGGSVSTLTIQRTQQEDSAVYLCASSHGLRKETQYFGPGTRLLVL.

This clonotype was seen once. The V and J genes are TRBV12-5 and TRBJ2-1, with a possible D match to TRBD2 (5 bases). This CDR3 spans 15 amino acids. Trimming shortened V by 5 bases and J by 4 bases, and 15 bases separated the two germline ends. Per the germline V gene, CDR1 is LGHNT and CDR2 is FRNRAP. The CDR3 nucleotides are TGTGCTAGTGGTGGGAACCGGGATCCTTACAATGAGCAGTTCTTC. Translation gives CASGGNRDPYNEQFF.

J is TRBJ2-7 and V is TRBV10-3, with 12 nucleotides matching TRBD2. Germline V gives CDR1 ENHRY, CDR2 SYGVKD. The CDR3 is 14 residues long. V lost 9 bases to trimming and J lost 0 bases; unmatched junction nucleotides: 3. CDR3 region: CAMSTSGGSYEQYF. CDR3 coding DNA: TGTGCCATGTCGACTAGCGGGGGCTCCTACGAGCAGTACTTC.

This sequence joins TRBV3-1 and TRBJ2-3; D call uncertain. The V gene's germline CDR1 is LGHDT and CDR2 YNNKEL (reference sequence). Between the trimmed V and J ends, which lost 1 base and 2 bases, there was a span of 13 bases. This CDR3 has 16 amino acids. CDR3 coding DNA: TGTGCCAGCAGCCAAGTAGGCCCCCGTGCCACAGATACGCAGTATTTT. Its protein is CASSQVGPRATDTQYF.